Presented here are 6 T cell receptor beta chains from one specimen sequenced in a study of blood T cells in healthy people across ages. Through a sample-barcoded 5' primer and a J-beta primer mix, a second PCR was run for roughly 6 to 11 cycles. TCRdb reanalysed the 5' RACE reads using MiXCR and keeps one entry per CDR3 protein. The sample carries 1 million or so distinct CDR3 sequences, approximately 25% recorded once. This sample also appeared in a second study, on T cells of mothers and their children.

Input material: blood. These receptors were collected from a girl aged 2 to 10 in good health.

This clonotype showed up just a few times. J is TRBJ1-2 and V is TRBV4-1; no firm D call. CDR1 MGHRA and CDR2 YSYEKL come from the germline V gene. This CDR3 region has 15 residues. The V end was cut by 1 base, the J end by 5 bases, with 14 bases between. The CDR3 spells CASSQGRKDFYGYTF. For the CDR3, the DNA is TGCGCCAGCAGCCAAGGGAGGAAGGACTTTTATGGCTACACCTTC.

Concerning this clonotype itself: This sequence may be a read error, since a much larger clone differs from it by one base. The J gene is TRBJ2-5, the V gene TRBV4-3; tentative D call: TRBD2 (6 bases). Germline CDR1 and CDR2: LGHNA and YSLEER. CDR3 length: 16 amino acids. Trimming left V 0 bases short and J 4 bases short, with 15 bases between. DNA for the CDR3: TGCGCCAGCAGCCAAGAAGCGGAGGGGCCTAGAGAGACCCAGTACTTC. Protein sequence: CASSQEAEGPRETQYF.

The V and J genes are TRBV5-1 and TRBJ2-5; D gene ambiguous. From germline, CDR1 is SGHRS and CDR2 YFSETQ. Trimming removed 0 bases from V and 4 bases from J, with 10 bases in between. CDR3 length: 14 amino acids. In DNA, the CDR3 is TGCGCCAGCAGCTTGGCCGTAGGGATAGAGACCCAGTACTTC. Its translation: CASSLAVGIETQYF.

This clonotype was observed a handful of times. The chain joins TRBV12-3 or TRBV12-4 to TRBJ2-1, with D uncertain. The J call could be wrong; TRBJ2-5 is a better fit for the DNA end. The CDR3 is 11 amino acids. The DNA of the CDR3 is TGTGCCAGCAGAGGTTCAGAGACCCAGTACTTC. This gives the protein CASRGSETQYF.

A word on this clonotype: The germline gene is not matched at one end of the junction; a read error may be the cause. The chain recombines TRBV7-2 with TRBJ2-5, with TRBD1 as a possible D gene (6 bases). Looked up from germline, CDR1 is SGHTA and CDR2 is FQGNSA. This CDR3 comprises 14 residues. The CDR3 region is CAISFWDTEETQYF. In nucleotides, the CDR3 is TGTGCCATCAGCTTCTGGGACACCGAAGAGACCCAGTACTTC.

Only a few counts were recorded for this clonotype. This rearrangement joins TRBV20-1 to TRBJ1-5; 7 bases line up with TRBD1. The CDR3 extends over 14 amino acids. V trimming: 3 bases; J trimming: 2 bases; junction bases outside the gene matches: 4. Germline CDR1 and CDR2: DFQATT and SNEGSKA (reference sequence). The CDR3: CSASSGQGNQPQHF. The CDR3 DNA sequence: TGCAGTGCTAGTTCTGGACAGGGCAATCAGCCCCAGCATTTT.